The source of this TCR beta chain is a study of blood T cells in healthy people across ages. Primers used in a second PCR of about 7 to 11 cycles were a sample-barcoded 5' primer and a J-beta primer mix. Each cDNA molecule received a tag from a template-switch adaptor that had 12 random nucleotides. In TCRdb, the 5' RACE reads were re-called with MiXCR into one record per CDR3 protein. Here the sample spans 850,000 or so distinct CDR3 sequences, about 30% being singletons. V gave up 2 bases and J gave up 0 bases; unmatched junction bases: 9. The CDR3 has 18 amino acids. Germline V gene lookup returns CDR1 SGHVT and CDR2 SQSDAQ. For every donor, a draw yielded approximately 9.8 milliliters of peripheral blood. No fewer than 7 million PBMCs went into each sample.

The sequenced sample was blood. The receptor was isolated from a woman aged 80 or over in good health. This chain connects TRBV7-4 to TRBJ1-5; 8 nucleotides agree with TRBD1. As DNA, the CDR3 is TGTGCCAGCAGCTTAATTCCCTCGACAGGGGATAGCAATCAGCCCCAGCATTTT. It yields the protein CASSLIPSTGDSNQPQHF.